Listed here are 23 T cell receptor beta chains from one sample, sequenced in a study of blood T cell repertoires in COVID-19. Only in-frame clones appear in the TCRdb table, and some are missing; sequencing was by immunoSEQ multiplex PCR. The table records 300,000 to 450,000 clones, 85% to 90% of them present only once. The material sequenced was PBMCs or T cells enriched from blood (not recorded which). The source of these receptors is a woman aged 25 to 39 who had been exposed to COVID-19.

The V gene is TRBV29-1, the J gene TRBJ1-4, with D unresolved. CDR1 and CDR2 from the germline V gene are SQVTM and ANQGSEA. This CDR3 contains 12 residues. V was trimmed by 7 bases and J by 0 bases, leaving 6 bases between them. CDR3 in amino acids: CSGIATNEKLFF. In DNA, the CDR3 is TGCAGCGGTATTGCAACTAATGAAAAACTGTTTTTT.

The CDR3: CASRSPLGGSYEQYF. Here the CDR3 DNA reads TGTGCCAGCAGGTCCCCCCTGGGAGGATCCTACGAGCAGTACTTC. The chain combines TRBV6-5 with TRBJ2-7; a possible D gene is TRBD2 (6 bases). This CDR3 has 15 residues. Trimming removed 6 bases at V and 1 base at J, with 16 bases between. Per the germline V gene, CDR1 is MNHEY and CDR2 is SVGAGI.

CDR3 loop: CASSLAVEAFF. Written as DNA, the CDR3 is TGTGCCAGCAGCTTGGCGGTCGAAGCTTTCTTT. This rearrangement joins TRBV5-5 to TRBJ1-1; no clear D gene. Trimming left V 0 bases short and J 8 bases short, with 5 bases between. The CDR3 covers 11 residues. CDR1 and CDR2 (germline): SGHKS, YYEKEE (reference sequence).

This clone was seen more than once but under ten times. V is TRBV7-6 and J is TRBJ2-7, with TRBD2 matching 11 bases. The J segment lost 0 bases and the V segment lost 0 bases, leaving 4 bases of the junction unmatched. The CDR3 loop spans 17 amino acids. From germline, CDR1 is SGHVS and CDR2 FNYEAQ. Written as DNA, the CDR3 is TGTGCCAGCAGCTTAGCCACTACTAGCGGGAGCTCCTACGAGCAGTACTTC. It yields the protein CASSLATTSGSSYEQYF.

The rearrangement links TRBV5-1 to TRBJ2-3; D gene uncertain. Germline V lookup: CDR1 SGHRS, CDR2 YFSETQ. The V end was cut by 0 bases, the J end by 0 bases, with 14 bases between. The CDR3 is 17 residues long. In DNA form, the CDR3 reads TGCGCCAGCAGCTTGGGGGTGTCAGGCTCTAGCACAGATACGCAGTATTTT. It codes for CASSLGVSGSSTDTQYF.

CDR3 sequence reads: CASSIVFTGSSYNEQFF. CDR3 nucleotide sequence: TGTGCCAGTAGTATAGTGTTTACAGGCAGCTCCTACAATGAGCAGTTCTTC. The J gene is TRBJ2-1, the V gene TRBV19; a possible D gene is TRBD1 (5 bases). The CDR3 length is 17 residues. Between the trimmed V and J ends, which lost 1 base and 0 bases, there was a span of 13 bases. Germline V lookup: CDR1 LNHDA, CDR2 SQIVND (reference sequence).

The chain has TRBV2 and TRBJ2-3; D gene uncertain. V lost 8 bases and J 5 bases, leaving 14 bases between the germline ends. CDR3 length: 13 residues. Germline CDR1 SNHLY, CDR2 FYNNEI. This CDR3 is CASGVRRVDTQYF. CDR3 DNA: TGTGCCAGCGGTGTGAGGCGAGTAGATACGCAGTATTTT.

The CDR3 reads CASTQGTQYF. The CDR3 DNA reads TGTGCCAGCACTCAGGGTACGCAGTATTTT. The chain carries TRBV6-5 and TRBJ2-3; D possibly corresponds to TRBD1 (5 bases). Germline CDR1 reads MNHEY; CDR2 reads SVGAGI. V was cut by 7 bases and J by 8 bases, with 7 bases left in between. The CDR3 covers 10 residues.

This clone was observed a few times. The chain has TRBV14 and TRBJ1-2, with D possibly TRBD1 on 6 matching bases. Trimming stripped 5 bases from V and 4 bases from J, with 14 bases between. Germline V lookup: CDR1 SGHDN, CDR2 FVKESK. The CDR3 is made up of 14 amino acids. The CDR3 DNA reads TGTGCCAGCAGCGGGGCAGGGGCCTCCTATGGCTACACCTTC. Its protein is CASSGAGASYGYTF.

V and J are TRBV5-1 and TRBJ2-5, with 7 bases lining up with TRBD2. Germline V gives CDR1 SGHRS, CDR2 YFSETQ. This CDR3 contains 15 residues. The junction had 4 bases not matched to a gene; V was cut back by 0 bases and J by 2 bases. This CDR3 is CASSLVLAAQETQYF. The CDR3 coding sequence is TGCGCCAGCAGCTTGGTGCTAGCGGCGCAAGAGACCCAGTACTTC. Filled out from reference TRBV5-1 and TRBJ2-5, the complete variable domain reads KAGVTQTPRYLIKTRGQQVTLSCSPISGHRSVSWYQQTPGQGLQFLFEYFSETQRNKGNFPGRFSGRQFSNSRSEMNVSTLELGDSALYLCASSLVLAAQETQYFGPGTRLLVL.

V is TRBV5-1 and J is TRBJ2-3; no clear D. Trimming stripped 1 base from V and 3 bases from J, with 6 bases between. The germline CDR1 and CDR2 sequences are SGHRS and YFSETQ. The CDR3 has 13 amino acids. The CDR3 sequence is CASSLTVTDTQYF. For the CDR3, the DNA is TGCGCCAGCAGCTTGACTGTAACAGATACGCAGTATTTT.

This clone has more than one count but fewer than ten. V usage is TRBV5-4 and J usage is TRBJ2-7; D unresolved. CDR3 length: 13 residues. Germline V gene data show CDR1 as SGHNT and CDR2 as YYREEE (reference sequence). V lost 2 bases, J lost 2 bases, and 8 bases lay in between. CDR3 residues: CASSFDWTYEQYF. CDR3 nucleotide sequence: TGTGCCAGCAGCTTTGACTGGACCTACGAGCAGTACTTC.

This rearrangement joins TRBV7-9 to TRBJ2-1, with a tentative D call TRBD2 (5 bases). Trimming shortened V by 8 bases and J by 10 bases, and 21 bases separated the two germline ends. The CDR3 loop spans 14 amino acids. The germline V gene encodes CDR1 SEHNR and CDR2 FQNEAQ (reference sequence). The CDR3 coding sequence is TGTGCCAGCCCCAACCAAATCCCGGGAACCGAGCAGTTCTTC. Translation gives CASPNQIPGTEQFF. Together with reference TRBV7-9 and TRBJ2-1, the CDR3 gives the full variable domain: DTGVSQNPRHKITKRGQNVTFRCDPISEHNRLYWYRQTLGQGPEFLTYFQNEAQLEKSRLLSDRFSAERPKGSFSTLEIQRTEQGDSAMYLCASPNQIPGTEQFFGPGTRLTVL.

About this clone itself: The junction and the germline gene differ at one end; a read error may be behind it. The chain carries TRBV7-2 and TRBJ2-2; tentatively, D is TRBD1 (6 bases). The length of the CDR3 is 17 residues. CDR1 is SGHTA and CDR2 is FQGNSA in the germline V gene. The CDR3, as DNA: TGTGCCAACAGCCTTTACGCTGCAGGGGATATCACCGGGGAGCTGTTTTTT. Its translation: CANSLYAAGDITGELFF.

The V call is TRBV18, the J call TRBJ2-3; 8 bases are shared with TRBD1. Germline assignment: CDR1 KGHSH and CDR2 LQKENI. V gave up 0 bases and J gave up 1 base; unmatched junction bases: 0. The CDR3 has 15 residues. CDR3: CASSPPTGGTDTQYF. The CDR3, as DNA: TGTGCCAGCTCACCACCGACAGGGGGCACAGATACGCAGTATTTT.

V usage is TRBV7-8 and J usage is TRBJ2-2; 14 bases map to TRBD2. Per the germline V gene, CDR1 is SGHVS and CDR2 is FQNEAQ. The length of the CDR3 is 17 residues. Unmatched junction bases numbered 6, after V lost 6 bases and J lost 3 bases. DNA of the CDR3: TGTGCCAGCAGAGCCGGGACTAGCGGGAGAGACACCGGGGAGCTGTTTTTT. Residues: CASRAGTSGRDTGELFF.

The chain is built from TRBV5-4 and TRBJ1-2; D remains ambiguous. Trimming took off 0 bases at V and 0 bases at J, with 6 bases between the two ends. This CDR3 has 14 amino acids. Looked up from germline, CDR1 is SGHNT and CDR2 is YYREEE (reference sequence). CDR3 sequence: CASSLGGTNYGYTF. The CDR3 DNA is TGTGCCAGCAGCTTGGGCGGTACTAACTATGGCTACACCTTC.

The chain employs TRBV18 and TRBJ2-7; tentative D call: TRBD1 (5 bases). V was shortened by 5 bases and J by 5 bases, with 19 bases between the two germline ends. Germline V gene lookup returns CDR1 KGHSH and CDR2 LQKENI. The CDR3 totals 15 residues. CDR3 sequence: CASSRNRIIMDEQYF. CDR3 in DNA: TGTGCCAGCTCAAGAAACAGGATCATTATGGACGAGCAGTACTTC.

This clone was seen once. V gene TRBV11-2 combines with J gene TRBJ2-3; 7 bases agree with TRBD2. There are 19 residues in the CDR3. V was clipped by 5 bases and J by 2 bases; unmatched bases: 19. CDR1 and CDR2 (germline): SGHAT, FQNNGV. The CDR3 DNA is TGTGCCAGCAGCGCCTCCCCCCTCTCTAGACTAGCTCTCACAGATACGCAGTATTTT. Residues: CASSASPLSRLALTDTQYF.

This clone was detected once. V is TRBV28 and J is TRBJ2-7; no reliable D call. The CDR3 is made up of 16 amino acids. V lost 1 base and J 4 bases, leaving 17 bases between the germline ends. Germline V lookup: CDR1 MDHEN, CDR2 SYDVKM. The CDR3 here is CASSLLAAGGGYEQYF. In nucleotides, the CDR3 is TGTGCCAGCAGTTTATTGGCCGCCGGCGGTGGGTACGAGCAGTACTTC.

CDR3 nucleotide sequence: TGCAGTGCTAGTCTAGTGGGGACTAGCGGATACAATGAGCAGTTCTTC. Amino acids: CSASLVGTSGYNEQFF. V gene TRBV20-1 combines with J gene TRBJ2-1, with 11 bases fitting TRBD2. Germline loops: CDR1 DFQATT, CDR2 SNEGSKA (reference sequence). V shed 3 bases and J 4 bases; nucleotides not matched to a gene: 8. The CDR3 is 16 amino acids.

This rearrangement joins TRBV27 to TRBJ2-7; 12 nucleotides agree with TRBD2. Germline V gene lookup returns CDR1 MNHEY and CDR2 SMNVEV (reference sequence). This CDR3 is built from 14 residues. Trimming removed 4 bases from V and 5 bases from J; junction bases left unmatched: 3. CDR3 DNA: TGTGCCAGCAGTTCCGGACTAGCGGGAAACGAGCAGTACTTC. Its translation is CASSSGLAGNEQYF.

The CDR3 loop reads CSVRETGTQYF. For the CDR3, the DNA is TGCAGCGTTCGCGAGACAGGGACCCAGTACTTC. The chain is built from TRBV29-1 and TRBJ2-5; weak D call: TRBD1 (6 bases). V was cut by 5 bases and J by 7 bases, with 11 bases left in between. The CDR3 length is 11 residues. The V gene's germline CDR1 is SQVTM and CDR2 ANQGSEA. Together with reference TRBV29-1 and TRBJ2-5, the CDR3 gives the full variable domain: SAVISQKPSRDICQRGTSLTIQCQVDSQVTMMFWYRQQPGQSLTLIATANQGSEATYESGFVIDKFPISRPNLTFSTLTVSNMSPEDSSIYLCSVRETGTQYFGPGTRLLVL.